This passage covers 20 T cell receptor beta chains from one sample sequenced in a study of T-cell reconstitution after alpha-beta-depleted transplantation in children. The authors prepared the TCRbeta library with unique molecular identifiers. TCRdb reprocessed the PCR reads via MiXCR and lists one record per CDR3 protein. The data show hundreds of thousands of distinct CDR3 sequences, under 9.5% seen once. Material: PBMCs from the stem cell graft donor, obtained from the stem cell graft. All receptors derive from a human donor who donated a stem cell graft to a child with acute lymphoblastic leukemia.

The chain couples TRBV7-2 to TRBJ1-2; D may be TRBD1 (6 bases). The length of the CDR3 is 14 residues. V lost 2 bases, J lost 3 bases, and 10 bases lay in between. In germline, CDR1 is SGHTA, CDR2 FQGNSA. The CDR3 loop is CASSLTGNHYGYTF. The CDR3 DNA follows: TGTGCCAGCAGCTTAACAGGGAACCACTATGGCTACACCTTC.

There are a few counts of this clonotype. The chain recombines TRBV7-2 with TRBJ2-5; D call uncertain. The CDR3 runs to 14 residues. CDR1 and CDR2 (germline): SGHTA, FQGNSA. V dropped 4 bases and J dropped 5 bases, with 14 bases sitting between them. The DNA for the CDR3 is TGTGCCAGCAGCTCCCCTAATAGGTGGGAGACCCAGTACTTC. Translation gives CASSSPNRWETQYF.

This clonotype was seen at least ten times. The CDR3 sequence: CASSLLASGPRDPYF. The CDR3, as DNA: TGTGCCAGCAGCTTATTGGCGTCGGGGCCCCGGGACCCGTACTTC. This chain uses TRBV11-2 with TRBJ2-7; D may correspond to TRBD1 or TRBD2 (5 bases each). Deletions cut 2 bases from V and 12 bases from J, with 23 bases between. From germline, CDR1 is SGHAT and CDR2 FQNNGV. This CDR3 has 15 amino acids.

The V call is TRBV29-1, the J call TRBJ2-7; D possibly corresponds to TRBD2 (7 bases). From germline, CDR1 is SQVTM and CDR2 ANQGSEA. This CDR3 is 15 amino acids long. Trimming took 4 bases from V and 0 from J, leaving 16 bases between them. The CDR3 region is CSVATGGLSSYEQYF. The CDR3 nucleotides read TGCAGCGTTGCGACGGGGGGCCTTAGCTCCTACGAGCAGTACTTC.

This clonotype was counted only a few times. The chain carries TRBV5-1 and TRBJ2-5; tentatively, D is TRBD2 (6 bases). In germline, CDR1 is SGHRS, CDR2 YFSETQ. This CDR3 region has 14 residues. Trimming cost V 4 bases and J 7 bases, with 17 bases left between them. CDR3 residues: CASSLGTHSGTQYF. The CDR3 DNA reads TGCGCCAGCAGCCTGGGGACTCACTCTGGGACCCAGTACTTC. Full variable domain (remainder filled in from reference TRBV5-1 and TRBJ2-5): KAGVTQTPRYLIKTRGQQVTLSCSPISGHRSVSWYQQTPGQGLQFLFEYFSETQRNKGNFPGRFSGRQFSNSRSEMNVSTLELGDSALYLCASSLGTHSGTQYFGPGTRLLVL.

J is TRBJ1-2 and V is TRBV30; 7 bases are shared with TRBD1. CDR3 size: 13 residues. Germline lookup yields CDR1 GTSNPN and CDR2 SVGIG (reference sequence). With 0 bases clipped from V and 7 bases from J, the junction kept 5 bases outside the gene matches. Written as DNA, the CDR3 is TGTGCCTGGAGTGTACTGGCAGGGGGTGGCTACACCTTC. Its translation: CAWSVLAGGGYTF.

The rearrangement uses TRBV4-1 and TRBJ2-7, with 7 bases fitting TRBD2. From germline, CDR1 is MGHRA and CDR2 YSYEKL. The CDR3 spans 16 residues. The V gene end was trimmed by 1 base and the J gene end by 3 bases; junction bases not matched to a gene: 9. The CDR3: CASSQAPSGTHYEQYF. The DNA for the CDR3 is TGCGCCAGCAGCCAAGCCCCTAGCGGTACCCACTACGAGCAGTACTTC.

This clonotype was observed many times. V is TRBV29-1 and J is TRBJ2-5; D unresolved. The CDR3 covers 14 residues. V lost 4 bases and J 0 bases, leaving 12 bases between the germline ends. Looked up from germline, CDR1 is SQVTM and CDR2 is ANQGSEA. The CDR3 DNA sequence: TGCAGCGTTGGGGAAGGAGATCACCAAGAGACCCAGTACTTC. Protein sequence: CSVGEGDHQETQYF. Full variable domain (remainder filled in from reference TRBV29-1 and TRBJ2-5): SAVISQKPSRDICQRGTSLTIQCQVDSQVTMMFWYRQQPGQSLTLIATANQGSEATYESGFVIDKFPISRPNLTFSTLTVSNMSPEDSSIYLCSVGEGDHQETQYFGPGTRLLVL.

The chain recombines TRBV7-7 with TRBJ2-7; TRBD1 is a possible D gene (5 bases). The V gene's germline CDR1 is SSHAT and CDR2 FNYEAQ (reference sequence). The CDR3 contains 14 residues. Trimming left V 3 bases short and J 3 bases short, with 12 bases between. This CDR3 is CASSLSQDNYEQYF. The CDR3 bases are TGTGCCAGCAGCTTGTCGCAGGACAACTACGAGCAGTACTTC.

Many counts were recorded for this clonotype. CDR3 coding DNA: TGTGCCAGCAGTCCGATAAGGTTAGAGAGGCTCTCTGGAAACACCATATATTTT. As protein: CASSPIRLERLSGNTIYF. The V and J genes are TRBV12-3 or TRBV12-4 and TRBJ1-3, with unresolved D. CDR3 length: 18 amino acids. Between the trimmed V and J ends, which lost 5 bases and 0 bases, there was a span of 20 bases.

This clonotype was seen many times. This sequence joins TRBV12-3 or TRBV12-4 and TRBJ2-3, with D unresolved. This CDR3 spans 14 amino acids. The V end lost 6 bases, the J end lost 2 bases, and 12 bases lay between the germline ends. The CDR3 nucleotides read TGTGCCAGCAGCGGAGTGGTGAACACAGATACGCAGTATTTT. Its protein product is CASSGVVNTDTQYF.

The sample holds many counts of this clonotype. V gene TRBV21-1 combines with J gene TRBJ1-6; the D call in the table, TRBD1, was not verified against the DNA. TRBV21-1 represents a pseudogene. This CDR3 comprises 15 residues. DNA of the CDR3: TGTGCCAGCAGCAGGGGACAGGACCAATATTCACCCCTCCACTTT. Amino acids: CASSRGQDQYSPLHF.

The sample holds many counts of this clonotype. The chain recombines TRBV10-3 with TRBJ2-7; D not certain. The CDR3 length is 14 residues. Germline V gene sequence: CDR1 ENHRY, CDR2 SYGVKD. V was cut by 2 bases and J by 2 bases, with 10 bases left in between. In DNA form, the CDR3 reads TGTGCCATCAGTGAGCTGGGTGCTCCCTACGAGCAGTACTTC. Translating gives CAISELGAPYEQYF.

This clonotype came up a few times. The V gene is TRBV20-1, the J gene TRBJ2-1; D is perhaps TRBD1 (7 bases). Trimming took 3 bases from V and 5 from J, leaving 11 bases between them. From germline, CDR1 is DFQATT and CDR2 SNEGSKA (reference sequence). The length of the CDR3 is 13 residues. The CDR3, as DNA: TGCAGTGCTAGTCGCAGGGGGGACAATGAGCAGTTCTTC. The encoded protein is CSASRRGDNEQFF.

The chain joins TRBV20-1 to TRBJ2-2; no clear D gene. Trimming removed 6 bases from V and 0 bases from J, with 5 bases in between. The CDR3 has 12 amino acids. Germline CDR1 and CDR2: DFQATT and SNEGSKA (reference sequence). The CDR3 is CSAGSNTGELFF. In nucleotides, the CDR3 is TGCAGTGCAGGCTCGAACACCGGGGAGCTGTTTTTT.

CDR3 protein: CASRRPSGNTIYF. DNA of the CDR3: TGTGCCAGCAGGCGCCCCTCTGGAAACACCATATATTTT. The V call is TRBV6-1, the J call TRBJ1-3; D gene unclear. V lost 6 bases and J lost 0, with 6 bases in between. Looked up from germline, CDR1 is MNHNS and CDR2 is SASEGT. This CDR3 comprises 13 residues.

This clonotype has only a few counts. The chain carries TRBV5-1 and TRBJ1-1, with TRBD1 matching 8 bases. CDR1 and CDR2 from the germline V gene are SGHRS and YFSETQ. The junction had 5 bases not matched to a gene; V was cut back by 3 bases and J by 7 bases. The CDR3 totals 13 residues. This chain's CDR3 is CASSSRGRSEAFF. The CDR3 region has the DNA TGCGCCAGCAGCTCCAGGGGGCGTAGTGAAGCTTTCTTT.

This clonotype was counted ten times or more. The rearrangement joins TRBV20-1 to TRBJ2-7; tentatively, D is TRBD2 (6 bases). Germline V gene lookup returns CDR1 DFQATT and CDR2 SNEGSKA (reference sequence). The V end was cut by 0 bases, the J end by 5 bases, with 11 bases between. The CDR3 spans 13 residues. This CDR3 is CSARDRGRNEQYF. CDR3 DNA: TGCAGTGCTAGAGATCGAGGGAGGAACGAGCAGTACTTC.

The CDR3, as DNA: TGTGCCAGCAGCCATAACAGGGGGCTAAACGAGCAGTACTTC. Translating gives CASSHNRGLNEQYF. The chain combines TRBV14 with TRBJ2-7; 9 nucleotides agree with TRBD1. This CDR3 has 14 residues. V was clipped by 3 bases and J by 5 bases; unmatched bases: 5. Germline V CDR1 and CDR2: SGHDN, FVKESK.

This clonotype was found many times. The rearrangement joins TRBV5-5 to TRBJ2-7, with D possibly TRBD2 on 5 matching bases. The CDR3 covers 14 residues. The V gene's germline CDR1 is SGHKS and CDR2 YYEKEE (reference sequence). The V end lost 0 bases, the J end lost 0 bases, and 7 bases lay between the germline ends. CDR3 region: CASSLEGSSYEQYF. The CDR3 DNA is TGTGCCAGCAGCTTGGAAGGGAGCTCCTACGAGCAGTACTTC.